This entry lists 27 T cell receptor beta chains sequenced from one sample in a study of T cell responses to AZD1222 COVID-19 vaccine. The table came from immunoSEQ multiplex PCR; TCRdb's copy has only in-frame clones and leaves some out. This sample has around 130,000 clones, with about 91% found just once. The sequencing used peripheral blood, collected on day 0 of AZD1222 vaccination. The receptors stem from an adult in good health.

This clone came up once. This chain links TRBV5-1 with TRBJ2-5, with 9 bases that match TRBD2. V dropped 8 bases and J dropped 1; count of bases not matched to a gene: 6. CDR1 SGHRS and CDR2 YFSETQ come from the germline V gene. The CDR3 totals 14 residues. CDR3 bases: TGCGCCAGACGAGGGACTAGCAGCCAAGAGACCCAGTACTTC. Its protein product is CARRGTSSQETQYF.

The chain combines TRBV28 with TRBJ1-2, with 8 positions matching TRBD1. CDR1 and CDR2 (germline): MDHEN, SYDVKM. Losses at the gene ends were 6 bases for V and 7 bases for J; bases not matched to a gene: 10. The CDR3 spans 14 residues. CDR3 DNA sequence: TGTGCCAGCAGCTACGCAGACAGGGGATTTGGCTACACCTTC. Translated: CASSYADRGFGYTF.

The chain joins TRBV19 to TRBJ1-6, with 8 bases fitting TRBD1. V was clipped by 0 bases and J by 10 bases; unmatched bases: 11. CDR3 length equals 17 residues. The germline V gene has CDR1 LNHDA and CDR2 SQIVND (reference sequence). The CDR3, as DNA: TGTGCCAGTAGTATAGATCCAATGAGACAGGGGAGGTCACCCCTCCACTTT. Residues: CASSIDPMRQGRSPLHF. Supplemented by reference TRBV19 and TRBJ1-6, the full variable domain reads DGGITQSPKYLFRKEGQNVTLSCEQNLNHDAMYWYRQDPGQGLRLIYYSQIVNDFQKGDIAEGYSVSREKKESFPLTVTSAQKNPTAFYLCASSIDPMRQGRSPLHFGNGTRLTVT.

The chain couples TRBV6-5 to TRBJ2-3; a weak D match, TRBD1 (6 bases). V dropped 7 bases and J dropped 5 bases, with 16 bases sitting between them. This CDR3 is built from 14 residues. Germline-derived CDR1 and CDR2 are MNHEY and SVGAGI. CDR3 amino acids: CASTEGLGQDTQYF. For the CDR3, the DNA is TGTGCCAGCACCGAGGGGCTGGGACAAGATACGCAGTATTTT.

The J gene is TRBJ1-6, the V gene TRBV7-9; D is undetermined. This CDR3 comprises 16 residues. CDR1 is SEHNR and CDR2 is FQNEAQ in the germline V gene (reference sequence). V lost 3 bases and J lost 0, with 9 bases in between. Here the CDR3 reads CASSFPLSSYNSPLHF. The CDR3 DNA sequence: TGTGCCAGCAGCTTCCCGCTTAGCTCCTATAATTCACCCCTCCACTTT.

The rearrangement joins TRBV11-2 to TRBJ2-5; the D gene could be TRBD1 or TRBD2 (5 bases each). V lost 5 bases and J 3 bases, leaving 19 bases between the germline ends. Germline V gene data show CDR1 as SGHAT and CDR2 as FQNNGV. This CDR3 has 16 residues. CDR3 in amino acids: CASSLLAGTQEETQYF. The CDR3 nucleotides are TGTGCCAGCAGCCTCTTAGCCGGGACCCAGGAAGAGACCCAGTACTTC.

The DNA for the CDR3 is TGTGCCAGCAGCTTACAGGGGACGCCGGCTAATGAAAAACTGTTTTTT. This codes for CASSLQGTPANEKLFF. The V and J genes are TRBV7-8 and TRBJ1-4; tentatively, D is TRBD1 (6 bases). The CDR3 has 16 amino acids. CDR1 and CDR2 from the germline V gene are SGHVS and FQNEAQ. With 2 bases removed from V and 3 bases from J, the gap between germline ends came to 13 bases.

This clone came up once. The rearrangement joins TRBV24-1 to TRBJ2-3; possibly TRBD2 for D (7 bases). This CDR3 region has 16 residues. The germline CDR1 and CDR2 sequences are KGHDR and SFDVKD. V was cut by 4 bases and J by 2 bases, with 15 bases left in between. The CDR3 nucleotides read TGTGCCACCAGTGAAGGGAGGGGGAGGCCCACAGATACGCAGTATTTT. Translating gives CATSEGRGRPTDTQYF.

This chain joins TRBV18 and TRBJ1-5; D remains unclear. Trimming pared 0 bases from V and 10 bases from J, leaving 10 bases between. CDR1 KGHSH and CDR2 LQKENI come from the germline V gene. The CDR3 is 13 residues long. CDR3 nucleotide sequence: TGTGCCAGCTCACCACCGATGGGATCTCCCCAGCATTTT. The encoded protein is CASSPPMGSPQHF.

The chain joins TRBV24-1 to TRBJ2-3; TRBD2 aligns across 11 bases. The CDR3 totals 18 residues. Trimming at V came to 4 bases and at J to 6 bases, leaving 14 bases not matched to a gene. Germline loops: CDR1 KGHDR, CDR2 SFDVKD. The CDR3 region is CATSDPWVLAGGADTQYF. The CDR3 DNA follows: TGTGCCACCAGTGACCCCTGGGTCCTAGCGGGAGGTGCGGATACGCAGTATTTT.

V and J are TRBV20-1 and TRBJ1-6, with TRBD1 matching over 9 bases. The CDR3 spans 16 residues. CDR1 is DFQATT, CDR2 SNEGSKA, per germline (reference sequence). Trimming took 3 bases from V and 7 from J; bases not matched to a gene: 10. CDR3 coding DNA: TGCAGTGCTAGTGATTCCCGGACAGGGGAGAATTCACCCCTCCACTTT. Its translation is CSASDSRTGENSPLHF.

The rearrangement joins TRBV2 to TRBJ1-2, with 7 bases that match TRBD1. Germline V gives CDR1 SNHLY, CDR2 FYNNEI. The V segment lost 8 bases and the J segment 2 bases; nucleotides outside the gene matches: 8. The CDR3 is made up of 14 amino acids. The CDR3 reads CASDPGTANYGYTF. The CDR3 bases are TGTGCCAGCGACCCCGGGACAGCCAACTATGGCTACACCTTC.

The chain recombines TRBV14 with TRBJ2-2, with a possible D match to TRBD2 (5 bases). The CDR3 contains 16 residues. V was trimmed by 4 bases and J by 3 bases, leaving 15 bases between them. Germline CDR1 is SGHDN and CDR2 is FVKESK. CDR3 amino acids: CASSPRVGGDTGELFF. CDR3 sequence (DNA): TGTGCCAGCAGCCCCCGGGTAGGAGGCGACACCGGGGAGCTGTTTTTT. Looking up the rest from reference TRBV14 and TRBJ2-2 gives the full variable domain: EAGVTQFPSHSVIEKGQTVTLRCDPISGHDNLYWYRRVMGKEIKFLLHFVKESKQDESGMPNNRFLAERTGGTYSTLKVQPAELEDSGVYFCASSPRVGGDTGELFFGEGSRLTVL.

The chain has TRBV7-9 and TRBJ2-5, with D perhaps TRBD2 (6 bases). Germline loops: CDR1 SEHNR, CDR2 FQNEAQ (reference sequence). CDR3 size: 12 residues. The V end lost 5 bases, the J end lost 9 bases, and 13 bases lay between the germline ends. The DNA for the CDR3 is TGTGCCAGCAGCCCTGAAACGGGGGCCCAGTACTTC. Its translation is CASSPETGAQYF.

The CDR3 is CAWRPPGTAPYEQYF. CDR3 nucleotides: TGTGCCTGGAGACCCCCCGGGACAGCTCCCTACGAGCAGTACTTC. The chain is built from TRBV30 and TRBJ2-7; 7 nucleotides agree with TRBD1. The CDR3 has 15 amino acids. J gave up 2 bases and V 3 bases, and 10 bases lay outside the gene matches. Germline CDR1 is GTSNPN and CDR2 is SVGIG (reference sequence).

This chain connects TRBV3-1 (or the pseudogene TRBV3-2) to TRBJ1-5; TRBD1 matches 7 bases. The CDR3 has 14 amino acids. J gave up 7 bases and V 4 bases, and 7 bases lay outside the gene matches. Per the germline V gene, CDR1 is LGHDT and CDR2 is YNNKEL (reference sequence). The CDR3 coding sequence is TGTGCCAGCAGCCCGAGACAGGGAGGACAGCCCCAGCATTTT. It encodes CASSPRQGGQPQHF.

The CDR3 nucleotides read TGTGCCAGCAGTCCCCGGACAGGTTATGAACTATTGAATGAAAAACTGTTTTTT. Translated, it gives CASSPRTGYELLNEKLFF. The chain is built from TRBV6-6 and TRBJ1-4; TRBD1 matches at 7 bases. The CDR3 runs 18 residues. Germline V gene sequence: CDR1 MNHNY, CDR2 SVGAGI (reference sequence). V shed 5 bases and J 5 bases; nucleotides not matched to a gene: 17.

The chain has TRBV19 and TRBJ1-2; 9 nucleotides match TRBD1. The germline CDR1 and CDR2 sequences are LNHDA and SQIVND (reference sequence). This CDR3 is built from 14 residues. Germline trimming cut 5 bases from V and 4 bases from J; bases unmatched to any gene: 5. In DNA, the CDR3 is TGTGCCAGTAGTCCGACAGGGGGGACCTATGGCTACACCTTC. This encodes CASSPTGGTYGYTF.

The chain has TRBV6-2 or TRBV6-3 and TRBJ2-1; D perhaps matches TRBD2 (5 bases). CDR3 length: 14 residues. Germline V gene data show CDR1 as MNHEY and CDR2 as SVGEGT. V dropped 6 bases and J dropped 5 bases, with 14 bases sitting between them. CDR3 bases: TGTGCCAGCAGCCTTCCGTCCGGGAACAATGAGCAGTTCTTC. Translated: CASSLPSGNNEQFF.

The CDR3 sequence: CASSLEGGAFF. CDR3 coding DNA: TGCGCCAGCAGCTTGGAAGGGGGAGCTTTCTTT. The J gene is TRBJ1-1, the V gene TRBV5-1; D is possibly TRBD1 (6 bases). The CDR3 length is 11 residues. CDR1 is SGHRS, CDR2 YFSETQ, per germline. The V end lost 0 bases, the J end lost 10 bases, and 7 bases lay between the germline ends.

This clone has just one count. The genes are TRBV15 and TRBJ1-5; no firm D call. V shed 5 bases and J shed 6 bases, with 11 bases lying between them. Germline CDR1 LNHNV, CDR2 YYDKDF (reference sequence). The CDR3 length is 13 residues. The CDR3 DNA follows: TGTGCCACCAGCCCCGGGTCCGGTCAGCCCCAGCATTTT. Translating it yields CATSPGSGQPQHF.

The gene calls are TRBV4-2 and TRBJ2-2, with 11 bases fitting TRBD2. This CDR3 comprises 14 residues. Losses at the gene ends were 6 bases for V and 6 bases for J; bases not matched to a gene: 3. Germline CDR1 LGHNA, CDR2 YNFKEQ. CDR3 loop: CASSLSGGAGELFF. The CDR3 DNA follows: TGTGCCAGCAGTCTTAGCGGGGGGGCCGGGGAGCTGTTTTTT.

This chain uses TRBV9 with TRBJ2-3; D may be TRBD2 (6 bases). The germline V gene encodes CDR1 SGDLS and CDR2 YYNGEE. The CDR3 consists of 15 residues. V was shortened by 0 bases and J by 5 bases, with 13 bases between the two germline ends. The CDR3 DNA reads TGTGCCAGCAGCGTAGCTACGGGGGAGGTAGATACGCAGTATTTT. Amino acids: CASSVATGEVDTQYF. The full variable domain, with the rest looked up from reference TRBV9 and TRBJ2-3, is DSGVTQTPKHLITATGQRVTLRCSPRSGDLSVYWYQQSLDQGLQFLIQYYNGEERAKGNILERFSAQQFPDLHSELNLSSLELGDSALYFCASSVATGEVDTQYFGPGTRLTVL.

The chain carries TRBV7-3 and TRBJ2-7; 9 bases are a match to TRBD2. Germline values: CDR1 SGHTA, CDR2 FQGTGA. The V gene end was trimmed by 2 bases and the J gene end by 0 bases; junction bases not matched to a gene: 2. This CDR3 contains 15 residues. CDR3 sequence: CASSLAGGASYEQYF. In nucleotides, the CDR3 is TGTGCCAGCAGCTTAGCGGGAGGGGCCTCCTACGAGCAGTACTTC. Full variable domain (missing parts from reference TRBV7-3 and TRBJ2-7): GAGVSQTPSNKVTEKGKYVELRCDPISGHTALYWYRQSLGQGPEFLIYFQGTGAADDSGLPNDRFFAVRPEGSVSTLKIQRTERGDSAVYLCASSLAGGASYEQYFGPGTRLTVT.

This sequence joins TRBV30 and TRBJ1-6; D perhaps matches TRBD1 (6 bases). Germline CDR1 reads GTSNPN; CDR2 reads SVGIG (reference sequence). Trimming shortened V by 4 bases and J by 7 bases, and 14 bases separated the two germline ends. The CDR3 is 14 residues long. CDR3: CAWKQGGLNSPLHF. The DNA of the CDR3 is TGTGCCTGGAAACAGGGCGGGCTCAATTCACCCCTCCACTTT.

The table lists this clone with a count of one. The chain has TRBV25-1 and TRBJ2-4; D may be TRBD1 or TRBD2 (5 bases each). The CDR3 has 17 residues. Germline V lookup: CDR1 MGHDK, CDR2 SYGVNS. The V gene lost 1 base and the J gene lost 3 bases, with 16 bases spanning the gap. The CDR3 is CASSELGLGVGKNIQYF. DNA of the CDR3: TGTGCCAGCAGTGAATTAGGCCTGGGGGTGGGCAAAAACATTCAGTACTTC.

V usage is TRBV5-5 and J usage is TRBJ2-3; tentatively, D is TRBD1 (6 bases). This CDR3 contains 14 residues. Germline loops: CDR1 SGHKS, CDR2 YYEKEE (reference sequence). Deletions cut 2 bases from V and 1 base from J, with 8 bases between. The CDR3 sequence is CASSFRQGTDTQYF. The CDR3 region has the DNA TGTGCCAGCAGCTTTCGACAGGGCACAGATACGCAGTATTTT.